This T cell receptor (beta chain) came from a study of T-cell reconstitution after alpha-beta-depleted transplantation in children. Overall study findings and caveats: After one year, T-cell counts and TCRbeta diversity mostly came from new T cells. Two months or so post-transplant, alpha-beta T cells reportedly derived from several hundred expanded graft clones.

This clonotype was detected a few times. What it binds is unknown. Germline V gene lookup returns CDR1 LGHDT and CDR2 YNNKEL (reference sequence). CDR3 length equals 12 residues. Deletions cut 2 bases from V and 6 bases from J, with 7 bases between. As it was prepared, the TCRbeta library received unique molecular identifiers. Via MiXCR, TCRdb re-called the PCR reads, giving one row per CDR3 protein. The table shows roughly 310,000 distinct CDR3 sequences, with more than 20% occurring only once. V and J are TRBV3-1 and TRBJ1-2; unclear D gene. The sample in question was PBMCs, mostly from graft donor cells, obtained 180 days after TCRalphabeta/CD19-depleted stem cell transplant. The receptor's source is a male patient between 5 and 17 years old who had a stem cell transplant for acute lymphoblastic leukemia, so the T cells may come from the graft donor. CDR3 sequence (DNA): TGTGCCAGCAGCCAAACAAGGAATGGCTACACCTTC. This codes for CASSQTRNGYTF.